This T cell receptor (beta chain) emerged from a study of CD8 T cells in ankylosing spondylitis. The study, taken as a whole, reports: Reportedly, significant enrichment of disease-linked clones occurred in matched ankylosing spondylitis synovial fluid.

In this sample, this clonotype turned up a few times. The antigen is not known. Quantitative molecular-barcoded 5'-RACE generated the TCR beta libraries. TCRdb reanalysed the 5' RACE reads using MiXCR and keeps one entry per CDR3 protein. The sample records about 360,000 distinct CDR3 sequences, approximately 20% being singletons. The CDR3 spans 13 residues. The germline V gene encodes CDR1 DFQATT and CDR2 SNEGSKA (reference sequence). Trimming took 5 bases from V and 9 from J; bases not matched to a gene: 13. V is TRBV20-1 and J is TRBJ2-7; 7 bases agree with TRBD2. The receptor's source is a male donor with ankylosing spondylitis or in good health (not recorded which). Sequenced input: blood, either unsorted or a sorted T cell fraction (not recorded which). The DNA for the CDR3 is TGCAGTGCTCAACGACTAGCCGGTCCCCTGCAGTACTTC. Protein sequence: CSAQRLAGPLQYF.